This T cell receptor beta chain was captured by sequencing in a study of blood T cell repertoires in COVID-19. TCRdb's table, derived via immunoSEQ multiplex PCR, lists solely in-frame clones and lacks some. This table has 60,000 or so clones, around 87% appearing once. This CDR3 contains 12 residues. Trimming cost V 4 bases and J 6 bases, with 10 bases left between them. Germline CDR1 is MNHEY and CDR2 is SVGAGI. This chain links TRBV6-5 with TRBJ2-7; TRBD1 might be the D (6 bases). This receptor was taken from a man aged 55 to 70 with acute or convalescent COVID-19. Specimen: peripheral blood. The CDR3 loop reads CASSFTGSEQYF. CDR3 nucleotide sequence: TGTGCCAGCAGTTTTACAGGGAGCGAGCAGTACTTC.